Listed below are T cell receptor beta chains from one sample, sequenced in a study of cytomegalovirus exposure and HLA in healthy donors. Here immunoSEQ multiplex PCR was the method, and the copy in TCRdb shows in-frame clones only, minus some. The sample holds about 140,000 clones, approximately 80% seen once. The sample comprised PBMCs. The source of these receptors is a middle-aged man in good health and CMV-seropositive. CDR3s include the opening cysteine and the closing phenylalanine or tryptophan. The D gene is left open where the match is weak. A clone size is listed for some rows: how often the clone was seen (once, few, many), or a class if it is expanded.

d_gene: NA
abundance: once
j_gene: TRBJ1-5
v_gene: TRBV27
CDR3aa: CASRTWARSNQPQHF
CDR3nt: TGTGCCAGCAGGACCTGGGCCCGGAGCAATCAGCCCCAGCATTTT

d_gene: NA
abundance: NA
j_gene: TRBJ1-5
v_gene: TRBV4-1
CDR3aa: CASSQEGRGLGPQHF
CDR3nt: TGCGCCAGCAGCCAAGAAGGGAGGGGATTAGGGCCCCAGCATTTT

d_gene: TRBD1
abundance: NA
j_gene: TRBJ1-6
v_gene: TRBV5-1
CDR3aa: CASRDRDDSPLHF
CDR3nt: TGCGCCAGCCGGGACAGGGATGATTCACCCCTCCACTTT

d_gene: NA
abundance: NA
j_gene: TRBJ2-2
v_gene: TRBV7-9
CDR3aa: CASSLVVDPRDTGELFF
CDR3nt: TGTGCCAGCAGCTTAGTTGTGGACCCGCGGGACACCGGGGAGCTGTTTTTT

d_gene: TRBD1
abundance: NA
j_gene: TRBJ2-7
v_gene: TRBV11-3
CDR3aa: CASSFRTGDLEQYF
CDR3nt: TGTGCCAGCAGCTTTAGGACAGGGGACCTCGAGCAGTACTTC

d_gene: NA
abundance: NA
j_gene: TRBJ1-2
v_gene: TRBV4-1
CDR3aa: CASSQSLFGYTF
CDR3nt: TGCGCCAGCAGCCAGTCACTATTCGGCTACACCTTC

d_gene: TRBD2
abundance: few
j_gene: TRBJ2-5
v_gene: TRBV9
CDR3aa: CASSVASGQETQYF
CDR3nt: TGTGCCAGCAGCGTAGCTAGCGGACAAGAGACCCAGTACTTC

d_gene: NA
abundance: NA
j_gene: TRBJ2-1
v_gene: TRBV29-1
CDR3aa: CSVEGALALSYNEQFF
CDR3nt: TGCAGCGTTGAAGGAGCCCTAGCGCTCTCCTACAATGAGCAGTTCTTC

d_gene: NA
abundance: NA
j_gene: TRBJ2-4
v_gene: TRBV5-1
CDR3aa: CASSRDGTVKNIQYF
CDR3nt: TGCGCCAGCAGCCGCGACGGCACAGTCAAAAACATTCAGTACTTC

d_gene: TRBD2
abundance: NA
j_gene: TRBJ2-1
v_gene: TRBV5-4
CDR3aa: CASSLGLAGGTDEQFF
CDR3nt: TGTGCCAGCAGCTTGGGACTAGCGGGAGGAACAGATGAGCAGTTCTTC

d_gene: TRBD2
abundance: NA
j_gene: TRBJ2-3
v_gene: TRBV5-8
CDR3aa: CASSPGTSSTDTQYF
CDR3nt: TGTGCCAGCAGCCCTGGGACTAGCAGCACAGATACGCAGTATTTT

d_gene: NA
abundance: NA
j_gene: TRBJ2-1
v_gene: TRBV4-3
CDR3aa: CASSQEGLLSYNEQFF
CDR3nt: TGCGCCAGCAGCCAGGAGGGACTGCTGTCCTACAATGAGCAGTTCTTC

d_gene: NA
abundance: NA
j_gene: TRBJ2-2
v_gene: TRBV10-1
CDR3aa: CAAASRGTGELFF
CDR3nt: TGCGCCGCCGCGTCACGGGGGACCGGGGAGCTGTTTTTT

d_gene: NA
abundance: once
j_gene: TRBJ1-2
v_gene: TRBV4-3
CDR3aa: CASSQDPATTNYGYTF
CDR3nt: TGCGCCAGCAGTCAAGATCCGGCTACTACTAACTATGGCTACACCTTC

d_gene: NA
abundance: few
j_gene: TRBJ2-3
v_gene: TRBV18
CDR3aa: CASSLGEDTQYF
CDR3nt: TGTGCCAGCTCTCTAGGTGAGGATACGCAGTATTTT

d_gene: TRBD1
abundance: NA
j_gene: TRBJ1-1
v_gene: TRBV7-9
CDR3aa: CASSLGQGSMNTEAFF
CDR3nt: TGTGCCAGCAGCTTAGGACAGGGATCCATGAACACTGAAGCTTTCTTT

d_gene: TRBD2
abundance: NA
j_gene: TRBJ2-1
v_gene: TRBV14
CDR3aa: CASRLAGGSNEQFF
CDR3nt: TGTGCCAGCAGACTAGCGGGGGGTAGCAATGAGCAGTTCTTC

d_gene: TRBD2
abundance: NA
j_gene: TRBJ2-1
v_gene: TRBV5-1
CDR3aa: CASSTTSGSINEQFF
CDR3nt: TGCGCCAGCAGCACGACTAGCGGGAGCATCAATGAGCAGTTCTTC

d_gene: NA
abundance: NA
j_gene: TRBJ2-7
v_gene: TRBV5-6
CDR3aa: CASSWGHPNEQYF
CDR3nt: TGTGCCAGCAGCTGGGGACATCCCAACGAGCAGTACTTC

d_gene: NA
abundance: few
j_gene: TRBJ1-2
v_gene: TRBV18
CDR3aa: CASSQTAGQVYGYTF
CDR3nt: TGTGCCAGCTCACAAACAGCGGGACAAGTCTATGGCTACACCTTC

d_gene: NA
abundance: NA
j_gene: TRBJ1-2
v_gene: TRBV27
CDR3aa: CASSLGGYTF
CDR3nt: TGTGCCAGCAGTTTGGGCGGCTACACCTTC

d_gene: TRBD1
abundance: few
j_gene: TRBJ2-3
v_gene: TRBV19
CDR3aa: CASSKQTGGKDTQYF
CDR3nt: TGTGCCAGTAGTAAACAAACAGGGGGCAAAGATACGCAGTATTTT

d_gene: NA
abundance: NA
j_gene: TRBJ2-7
v_gene: TRBV7-9
CDR3aa: CASSLEAGSYSYEQYF
CDR3nt: TGTGCCAGCAGCTTAGAGGCGGGGAGTTATTCCTACGAGCAGTACTTC

d_gene: NA
abundance: NA
j_gene: TRBJ2-7
v_gene: TRBV13
CDR3aa: CASSGADTPPYEQYF
CDR3nt: TGTGCCAGCAGCGGCGCGGACACCCCCCCGTACGAGCAGTACTTC

d_gene: TRBD2
abundance: NA
j_gene: TRBJ2-2
v_gene: TRBV10-3
CDR3aa: CAIRSGLAGSANTGELFF
CDR3nt: TGTGCCATCAGGTCGGGACTAGCGGGCAGCGCGAACACCGGGGAGCTGTTTTTT

d_gene: TRBD1
abundance: NA
j_gene: TRBJ2-7
v_gene: TRBV27
CDR3aa: CASSFGQGASYEQYF
CDR3nt: TGTGCCAGCAGTTTTGGACAGGGGGCCTCCTACGAGCAGTACTTC

d_gene: NA
abundance: NA
j_gene: TRBJ1-3
v_gene: TRBV7-6
CDR3aa: CASSPGLRNTIYF
CDR3nt: TGTGCCAGCAGCCCGGGACTGAGAAACACCATATATTTT

d_gene: TRBD2
abundance: NA
j_gene: TRBJ2-2
v_gene: TRBV5-1
CDR3aa: CASSSLAGESGELFF
CDR3nt: TGCGCCAGCAGCTCACTAGCGGGAGAGTCCGGGGAGCTGTTTTTT

d_gene: NA
abundance: NA
j_gene: TRBJ1-1
v_gene: TRBV27
CDR3aa: CASGAPNRDTEAFF
CDR3nt: TGTGCCAGCGGGGCCCCAAATAGGGACACTGAAGCTTTCTTT

d_gene: TRBD2
abundance: NA
j_gene: TRBJ2-1
v_gene: TRBV9
CDR3aa: CASSVRRTSVIHNEQFF
CDR3nt: TGTGCCAGCAGTGTACGGCGGACTAGCGTTATCCACAATGAGCAGTTCTTC

d_gene: NA
abundance: NA
j_gene: TRBJ1-2
v_gene: TRBV4-3
CDR3aa: CASSQGHRANYGYTF
CDR3nt: TGCGCCAGCAGCCAGGGACATCGAGCTAACTATGGCTACACCTTC

d_gene: TRBD1
abundance: NA
j_gene: TRBJ2-7
v_gene: TRBV2
CDR3aa: CASSERPGGEYGYEQYF
CDR3nt: TGTGCCAGCAGTGAACGACCAGGGGGCGAATACGGCTACGAGCAGTACTTC

d_gene: TRBD2
abundance: NA
j_gene: TRBJ2-1
v_gene: TRBV6-1
CDR3aa: CASSAIAGAYNEQFF
CDR3nt: TGTGCCAGCAGTGCAATAGCGGGAGCCTACAATGAGCAGTTCTTC

d_gene: TRBD1
abundance: NA
j_gene: TRBJ1-4
v_gene: TRBV7-8
CDR3aa: CASSLSNSGTALEKLFF
CDR3nt: TGTGCCAGCAGCTTATCAAATTCCGGGACAGCGCTTGAAAAACTGTTTTTT

d_gene: NA
abundance: few
j_gene: TRBJ1-1
v_gene: TRBV27
CDR3aa: CASSLRSRVNTEAFF
CDR3nt: TGTGCCAGCAGTTTACGATCCAGGGTGAACACTGAAGCTTTCTTT

d_gene: NA
abundance: NA
j_gene: TRBJ1-2
v_gene: TRBV7-9
CDR3aa: CSSSREAIYGYTF
CDR3nt: TGTTCCAGCAGCCGAGAAGCTATATATGGCTACACCTTC

d_gene: TRBD1
abundance: NA
j_gene: TRBJ2-7
v_gene: TRBV5-1
CDR3aa: CASTLGSGQASYEQYF
CDR3nt: TGCGCCAGCACTCTGGGGTCGGGACAGGCTTCCTACGAGCAGTACTTC

d_gene: TRBD1
abundance: NA
j_gene: TRBJ1-2
v_gene: TRBV6-5
CDR3aa: CASSPLTGAGGSYTF
CDR3nt: TGTGCCAGCAGTCCGCTCACAGGGGCCGGAGGGAGCTACACCTTC

d_gene: NA
abundance: NA
j_gene: TRBJ1-6
v_gene: TRBV27
CDR3aa: CASSLKNRERSPLHF
CDR3nt: TGTGCCAGCAGTCTCAAGAACAGGGAGCGGTCACCCCTCCACTTT

d_gene: NA
abundance: NA
j_gene: TRBJ2-5
v_gene: TRBV27
CDR3aa: CASSLGDNQETQYF
CDR3nt: TGTGCCAGCAGTTTAGGGGACAACCAAGAGACCCAGTACTTC

d_gene: NA
abundance: NA
j_gene: TRBJ1-6
v_gene: TRBV6-5
CDR3aa: CASSPQGSPLHF
CDR3nt: TGTGCCAGCAGTCCACAGGGTTCACCCCTCCACTTT

d_gene: TRBD1
abundance: NA
j_gene: TRBJ2-7
v_gene: TRBV5-1
CDR3aa: CASSVTGATSYEQYF
CDR3nt: TGCGCCAGCAGCGTGACAGGGGCGACCTCCTACGAGCAGTACTTC

d_gene: NA
abundance: NA
j_gene: TRBJ2-5
v_gene: TRBV9
CDR3aa: CASSPHGNSQETQYF
CDR3nt: TGTGCCAGCAGCCCTCACGGGAATAGCCAAGAGACCCAGTACTTC

d_gene: TRBD1
abundance: NA
j_gene: TRBJ2-7
v_gene: TRBV27
CDR3aa: CASSGRTGLNDEQYF
CDR3nt: TGTGCCAGCAGTGGTAGGACAGGGTTAAATGACGAGCAGTACTTC

d_gene: NA
abundance: NA
j_gene: TRBJ1-1
v_gene: TRBV20-1
CDR3aa: CSATRVTEAFF
CDR3nt: TGCAGTGCCACTAGGGTTACTGAAGCTTTCTTT

d_gene: NA
abundance: NA
j_gene: TRBJ2-1
v_gene: TRBV15
CDR3aa: CATRRRRKELDNEQFF
CDR3nt: TGTGCCACCAGGCGCCGGAGGAAGGAACTTGACAATGAGCAGTTCTTC

d_gene: TRBD2
abundance: NA
j_gene: TRBJ2-3
v_gene: TRBV9
CDR3aa: CASSVAPSGRAKVTDTQYF
CDR3nt: TGTGCCAGCAGCGTAGCCCCTAGCGGGAGGGCGAAGGTCACAGATACGCAGTATTTT

d_gene: NA
abundance: once
j_gene: TRBJ1-1
v_gene: TRBV4-3
CDR3aa: CASSQYARRNTEAFF
CDR3nt: TGCGCCAGCAGCCAATATGCCAGAAGGAACACTGAAGCTTTCTTT